This T cell receptor beta chain comes out of a study of cytomegalovirus exposure and HLA in healthy donors. Each donor was nominally healthy when sampled (though unrecorded immune exposures were likely). It was with 60 Vbeta and 13 Jbeta primers that the PCR ran. Only in-frame clones appear in the TCRdb table, and some are missing; sequencing was by immunoSEQ multiplex PCR. Of about 90,000 clones in the sample, around 62% were seen once. Worth noting for this clone: This sample includes further DNA sequences coding for the same CDR3.

Sequenced material: PBMCs. This clonotype was sampled from a woman aged 25 to 45 in good health and CMV-seropositive.

CDR3: CASSPGQNYEQYF. The CDR3 DNA follows: TGCGCCAGCAGCCCTGGACAGAACTACGAGCAGTACTTC. The V call is TRBV5-1, the J call TRBJ2-7, with D perhaps TRBD1 (6 bases). The CDR3 is 13 amino acids. Germline CDR1 and CDR2: SGHRS and YFSETQ. Trimming pared 4 bases from V and 3 bases from J, leaving 11 bases between.